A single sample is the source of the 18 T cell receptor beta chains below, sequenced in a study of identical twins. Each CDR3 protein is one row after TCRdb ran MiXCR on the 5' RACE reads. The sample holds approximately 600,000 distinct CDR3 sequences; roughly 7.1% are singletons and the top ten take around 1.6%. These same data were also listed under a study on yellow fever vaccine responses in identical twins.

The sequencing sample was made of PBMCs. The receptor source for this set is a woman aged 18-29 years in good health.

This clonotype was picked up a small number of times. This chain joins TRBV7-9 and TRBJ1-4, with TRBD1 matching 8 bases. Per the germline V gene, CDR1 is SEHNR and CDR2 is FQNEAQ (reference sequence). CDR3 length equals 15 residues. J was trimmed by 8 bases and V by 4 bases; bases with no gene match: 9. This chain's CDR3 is CASSSGQGWDEKLFF. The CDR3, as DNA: TGTGCCAGCAGCTCTGGACAGGGCTGGGACGAAAAACTGTTTTTT.

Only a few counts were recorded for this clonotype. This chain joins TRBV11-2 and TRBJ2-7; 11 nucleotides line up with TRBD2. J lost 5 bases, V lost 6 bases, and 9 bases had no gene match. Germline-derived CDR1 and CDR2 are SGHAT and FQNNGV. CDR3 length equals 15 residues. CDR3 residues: CASRTPTSGTHEQYF. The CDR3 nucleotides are TGTGCCAGCAGAACTCCGACTAGCGGGACCCACGAGCAGTACTTC.

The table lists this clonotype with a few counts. The CDR3 is CASSLFRVGTEAFF. In nucleotides, the CDR3 is TGTGCCAGCAGCTTATTCAGGGTGGGCACTGAAGCTTTCTTT. This rearrangement joins TRBV7-9 to TRBJ1-1; the D gene is possibly TRBD1 (5 bases). Germline V CDR1 and CDR2: SEHNR, FQNEAQ (reference sequence). The CDR3 sequence is 14 residues long. V dropped 2 bases and J dropped 4 bases, with 11 bases sitting between them. Drawing the rest from reference TRBV7-9 and TRBJ1-1, the complete variable domain is DTGVSQNPRHKITKRGQNVTFRCDPISEHNRLYWYRQTLGQGPEFLTYFQNEAQLEKSRLLSDRFSAERPKGSFSTLEIQRTEQGDSAMYLCASSLFRVGTEAFFGQGTRLTVV.

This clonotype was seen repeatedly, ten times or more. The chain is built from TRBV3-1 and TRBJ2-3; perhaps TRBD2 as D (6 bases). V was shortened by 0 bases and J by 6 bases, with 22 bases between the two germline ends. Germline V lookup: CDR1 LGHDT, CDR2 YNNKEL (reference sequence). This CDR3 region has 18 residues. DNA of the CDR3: TGTGCCAGCAGCCAAGATGGTTTTTGGGGACTCAACACGGATACGCAGTATTTT. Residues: CASSQDGFWGLNTDTQYF.

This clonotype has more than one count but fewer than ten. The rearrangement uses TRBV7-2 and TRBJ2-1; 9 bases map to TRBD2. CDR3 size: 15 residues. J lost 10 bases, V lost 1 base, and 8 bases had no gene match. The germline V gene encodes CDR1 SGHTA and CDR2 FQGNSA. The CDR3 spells CASSLVPLAGYEQFF. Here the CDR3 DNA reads TGTGCCAGCAGCTTAGTCCCCCTAGCGGGATACGAGCAGTTCTTC.

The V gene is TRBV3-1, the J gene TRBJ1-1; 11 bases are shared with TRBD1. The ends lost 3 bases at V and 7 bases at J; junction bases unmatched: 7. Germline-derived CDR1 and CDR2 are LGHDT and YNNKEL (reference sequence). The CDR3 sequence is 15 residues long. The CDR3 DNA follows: TGTGCCAGCAGCCACCCCGGACAGGGGGCGTTTGAAGCTTTCTTT. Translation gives CASSHPGQGAFEAFF. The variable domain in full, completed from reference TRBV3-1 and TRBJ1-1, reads DTAVSQTPKYLVTQMGNDKSIKCEQNLGHDTMYWYKQDSKKFLKIMFSYNNKELIINETVPNRFSPKSPDKAHLNLHINSLELGDSAVYFCASSHPGQGAFEAFFGQGTRLTVV.

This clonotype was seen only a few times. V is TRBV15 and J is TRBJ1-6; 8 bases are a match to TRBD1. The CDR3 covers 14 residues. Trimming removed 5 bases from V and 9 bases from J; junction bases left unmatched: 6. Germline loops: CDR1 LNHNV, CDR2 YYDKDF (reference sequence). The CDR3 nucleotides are TGTGCCACCAGCTCCCGACAGGGGTTTTCACCCCTCCACTTT. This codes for CATSSRQGFSPLHF.

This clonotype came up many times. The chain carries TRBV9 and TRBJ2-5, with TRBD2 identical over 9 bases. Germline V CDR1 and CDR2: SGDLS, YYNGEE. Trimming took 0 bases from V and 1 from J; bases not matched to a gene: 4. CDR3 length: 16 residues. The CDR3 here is CASSVASAGGQETQYF. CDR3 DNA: TGTGCCAGCAGCGTAGCTTCAGCGGGGGGCCAAGAGACCCAGTACTTC.

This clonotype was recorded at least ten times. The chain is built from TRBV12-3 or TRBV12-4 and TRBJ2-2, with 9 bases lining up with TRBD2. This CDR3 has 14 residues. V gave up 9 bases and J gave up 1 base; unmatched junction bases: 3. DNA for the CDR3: TGTGCCAGGCCTAGCGGGGAGAACACCGGGGAGCTGTTTTTT. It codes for CARPSGENTGELFF.

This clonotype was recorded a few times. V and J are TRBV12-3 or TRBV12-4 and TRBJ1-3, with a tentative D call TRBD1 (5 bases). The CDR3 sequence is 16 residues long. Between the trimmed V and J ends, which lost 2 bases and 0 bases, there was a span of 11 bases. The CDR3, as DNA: TGTGCCAGCAGTTTAAGGGGTAAACCCTCTGGAAACACCATATATTTT. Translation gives CASSLRGKPSGNTIYF.

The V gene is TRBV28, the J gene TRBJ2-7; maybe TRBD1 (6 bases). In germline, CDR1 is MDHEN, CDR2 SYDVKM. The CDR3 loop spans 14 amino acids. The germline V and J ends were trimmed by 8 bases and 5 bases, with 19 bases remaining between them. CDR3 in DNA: TGTGCCAGCGCTACGGGCCAGGGGATCAACGAGCAGTACTTC. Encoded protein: CASATGQGINEQYF.

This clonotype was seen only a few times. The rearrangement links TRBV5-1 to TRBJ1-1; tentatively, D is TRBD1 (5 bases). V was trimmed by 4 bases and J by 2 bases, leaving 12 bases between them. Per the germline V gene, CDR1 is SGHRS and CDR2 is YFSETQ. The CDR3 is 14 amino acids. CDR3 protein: CASSAQGPNTEAFF. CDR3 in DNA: TGCGCCAGCAGCGCCCAGGGCCCCAACACTGAAGCTTTCTTT.

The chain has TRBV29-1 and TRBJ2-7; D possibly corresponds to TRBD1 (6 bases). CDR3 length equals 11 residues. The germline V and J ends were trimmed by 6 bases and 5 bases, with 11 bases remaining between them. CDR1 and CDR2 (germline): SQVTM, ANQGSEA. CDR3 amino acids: CSVWGRNEQYF. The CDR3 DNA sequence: TGCAGCGTCTGGGGGCGGAACGAGCAGTACTTC.

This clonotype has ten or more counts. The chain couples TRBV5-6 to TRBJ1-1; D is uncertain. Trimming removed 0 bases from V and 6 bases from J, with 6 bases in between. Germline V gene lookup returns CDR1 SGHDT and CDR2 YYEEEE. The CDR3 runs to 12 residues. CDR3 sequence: CASSLGSSEAFF. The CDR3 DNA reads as TGTGCCAGCAGCTTGGGTAGTTCTGAAGCTTTCTTT.

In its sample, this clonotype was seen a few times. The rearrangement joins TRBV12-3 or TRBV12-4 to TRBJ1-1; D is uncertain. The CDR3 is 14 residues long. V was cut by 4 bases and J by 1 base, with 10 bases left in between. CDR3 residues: CASSSTRKNTEAFF. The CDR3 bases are TGTGCCAGCAGTTCGACCCGTAAGAACACTGAAGCTTTCTTT.

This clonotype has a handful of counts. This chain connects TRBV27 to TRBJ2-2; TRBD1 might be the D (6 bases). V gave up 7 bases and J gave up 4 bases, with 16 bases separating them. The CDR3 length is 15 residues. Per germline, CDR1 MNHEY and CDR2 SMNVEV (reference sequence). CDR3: CASTSGVRGTGELFF. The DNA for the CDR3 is TGTGCCAGCACGTCTGGGGTCAGGGGCACCGGGGAGCTGTTTTTT.

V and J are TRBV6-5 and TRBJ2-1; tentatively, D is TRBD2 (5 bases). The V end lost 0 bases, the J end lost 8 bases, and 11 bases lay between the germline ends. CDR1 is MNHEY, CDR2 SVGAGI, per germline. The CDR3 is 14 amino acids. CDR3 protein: CASSYSQRADEQFF. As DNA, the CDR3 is TGTGCCAGCAGTTACTCACAGAGGGCCGATGAGCAGTTCTTC.

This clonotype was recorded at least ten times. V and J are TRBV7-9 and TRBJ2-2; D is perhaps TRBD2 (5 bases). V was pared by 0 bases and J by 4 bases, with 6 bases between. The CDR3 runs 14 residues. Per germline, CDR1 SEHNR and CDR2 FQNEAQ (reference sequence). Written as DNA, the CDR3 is TGTGCCAGCAGCTTAGCTGAGGGCACCGGGGAGCTGTTTTTT. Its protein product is CASSLAEGTGELFF.